This T cell receptor (beta chain) emerged from a study of shared clonotypes between healthy human individuals. In the study overall: Each donor had three CD4 naive, three CD4 memory, two CD8 naive and one CD8 memory plate. Findings and caveats of the study: Naive subsets, compared against memory subsets, generally had larger estimated richness values.

Regarding this clone: Antigen: not known.

As processed by the authors: Junction-only sequences without quality scores came from ImmunoSEQ, so filtering differed. The assay was immunoSEQ multiplex PCR, and TCRdb's table has in-frame clones only and misses some. The V and J calls and the clone size are those of that table, but D and trimming were determined from the DNA. The data show about 1.1 million clones, with around 78% seen just once and about 0.52% held by the top ten. V lost 4 bases, J lost 2 bases, and 7 bases lay in between. There are 13 residues in the CDR3. CDR1 MNHNS and CDR2 SASEGT come from the germline V gene. CD4+ cells were split into CD45RA+ naive and CD45RA-negative memory subsets.

The source material was memory CD4+ T cells from PBMCs. The subset here: CD45RA-negative fraction. The clonotype comes from a man in his late teens or twenties in good health. Some clones in this sample may be carry-over from other donors' samples. This chain links TRBV6-1 with TRBJ2-3; D gene unclear. The CDR3 loop reads CASSASYTDTQYF. The CDR3 bases are TGTGCCAGCAGTGCCTCCTACACAGATACGCAGTATTTT.